This TCR beta chain was sequenced for a study of CD8+ T cells in alopecia areata. Regarding this clone: The sample contains more than one DNA sequence encoding this CDR3.

Treatment denoted: oral pan-JAK inhibitor, 5-10 mg twice daily. cDNA serving as the sequencing template came from extracted, reverse transcribed RNA. Sequencing was performed with immunoSEQ multiplex PCR; in TCRdb, only in-frame clones are kept and a portion is missing. The sample has 190,000 or so clones; roughly 60% are singletons. Germline CDR1 is SGHRS and CDR2 is YFSETQ. V lost 0 bases and J 9 bases, leaving 7 bases between the germline ends. The CDR3 runs 13 residues. The chain links TRBV5-1 to TRBJ1-6; no reliable D call. This clonotype was obtained from a human donor with alopecia areata. The sequences come from CD4+ T cells sorted from blood, collected at week 24, from a patient treated with tofacitinib. The CDR3 sequence: CASSLEGGSPLHF. The CDR3 region has the DNA TGCGCCAGCAGCTTGGAGGGTGGTTCACCCCTCCACTTT.